These T cell receptor beta chains were read from a single sample in a study of CD4 T cell repertoires in COVID-19. TCRdb keeps only in-frame clones here, not all; method: immunoSEQ multiplex PCR. Among some 71,000 clones listed, roughly 80% were seen once. The sequencing used CD4+ T cells from peripheral blood, collected after recovery from COVID-19. The receptors stem from a human donor who had COVID-19. CDR3s include the opening cysteine and the closing phenylalanine or tryptophan. The D gene is left open where the match is weak. Clone size appears in some rows only: once, few, many, or a class for an expanded clone.

J: TRBJ2-5; V: TRBV5-4; D: -; size: once; CDR3: CASSLQGRQKETQYF; DNA: TGTGCCAGCAGCTTGCAGGGGCGGCAAAAAGAGACCCAGTACTTC
J: TRBJ1-1; V: TRBV6-5; D: -; size: few; CDR3: CASYNQRTEAFF; DNA: TGTGCCAGCTATAACCAAAGGACTGAAGCTTTCTTT
J: TRBJ2-5; V: TRBV19; D: -; size: -; CDR3: CASSPYRDIQETQYF; DNA: TGTGCCAGTAGTCCCTACAGGGACATCCAAGAGACCCAGTACTTC
J: TRBJ2-3; V: TRBV10-2; D: -; size: -; CDR3: CASSSGGPEAQYF; DNA: TGCGCCAGCTCCTCGGGGGGCCCCGAGGCGCAGTATTTT
J: TRBJ2-1; V: TRBV5-1; D: -; size: -; CDR3: CASSLTGSDYNEQFF; DNA: TGCGCCAGCAGCTTGACAGGGTCAGACTACAATGAGCAGTTCTTC
J: TRBJ2-3; V: TRBV2; D: TRBD2; size: -; CDR3: CASSSSGLPVTDTQYF; DNA: TGTGCCAGCAGCTCTTCGGGACTACCCGTCACAGATACGCAGTATTTT
J: TRBJ1-4; V: TRBV21-1; D: -; size: -; CDR3: CASSKVGDFEKLFF; DNA: TGTGCCAGCAGCAAAGTCGGGGACTTTGAAAAACTGTTTTTT
J: TRBJ2-3; V: TRBV7-5; D: -; size: -; CDR3: CARSYGFTGDTSTDTQYF; DNA: TGTGCCAGAAGCTACGGATTTACAGGGGACACGAGCACAGATACGCAGTATTTT
J: TRBJ2-4; V: TRBV7-9; D: -; size: -; CDR3: CASSLTAKNIQYF; DNA: TGTGCCAGCAGCCTCACAGCCAAAAACATTCAGTACTTC
J: TRBJ2-3; V: TRBV2; D: -; size: -; CDR3: CASQLGSLPDTQYF; DNA: TGTGCCTCCCAGCTCGGGTCTTTACCAGATACGCAGTATTTT
J: TRBJ2-7; V: TRBV6-5; D: TRBD1; size: -; CDR3: CASSRTTGYEQYF; DNA: TGTGCCAGCAGCCGTACGACAGGGTACGAGCAGTACTTC
J: TRBJ2-3; V: TRBV6-5; D: -; size: -; CDR3: CASTSQGPDTQYF; DNA: TGTGCCAGCACCAGTCAGGGCCCAGATACGCAGTATTTT
J: TRBJ1-5; V: TRBV19; D: -; size: -; CDR3: CASSIEGPTSYSNQPQHF; DNA: TGTGCCAGTAGTATTGAGGGGCCTACGTCGTATAGCAATCAGCCCCAGCATTTT
J: TRBJ2-7; V: TRBV6-6; D: TRBD2; size: -; CDR3: CASGGGPYEQYF; DNA: TGTGCCAGTGGGGGAGGGCCCTACGAGCAGTACTTC
J: TRBJ2-7; V: TRBV21-1; D: -; size: -; CDR3: CASSPGALLSYEQYF; DNA: TGTGCCAGCAGCCCAGGGGCCCTTTTATCCTACGAGCAGTACTTC
J: TRBJ1-4; V: TRBV30; D: -; size: -; CDR3: CAWSVGRINEKLFF; DNA: TGTGCCTGGAGTGTGGGACGGATTAATGAAAAACTGTTTTTT
J: TRBJ1-4; V: TRBV7-9; D: TRBD1; size: -; CDR3: CASTSGTGHEKLFF; DNA: TGTGCCAGCACTTCCGGGACAGGGCATGAAAAACTGTTTTTT
J: TRBJ2-7; V: TRBV11-3; D: -; size: -; CDR3: CASRIVTGRSLIPSYEQYF; DNA: TGTGCCAGCAGGATCGTGACGGGGAGATCCCTAATCCCCTCCTACGAGCAGTACTTC
J: TRBJ1-1; V: TRBV25-1; D: TRBD1; size: -; CDR3: CASTPGTGAPNTEAFF; DNA: TGTGCCAGCACCCCAGGGACAGGGGCTCCAAACACTGAAGCTTTCTTT
J: TRBJ2-1; V: TRBV6-5; D: TRBD2; size: -; CDR3: CASTPGLAFYNEQFF; DNA: TGTGCCAGCACCCCGGGACTAGCGTTTTACAATGAGCAGTTCTTC
J: TRBJ2-7; V: TRBV5-3; D: TRBD1; size: few; CDR3: CARSANTGAEQYF; DNA: TGTGCCAGAAGCGCAAATACAGGGGCCGAGCAGTACTTC
J: TRBJ2-2; V: TRBV5-4; D: -; size: -; CDR3: CASSLVGEANTGELFF; DNA: TGTGCCAGCAGCTTGGTAGGGGAGGCGAACACCGGGGAGCTGTTTTTT
J: TRBJ1-2; V: TRBV5-4; D: TRBD1; size: -; CDR3: CASSLGDRVGYGYTF; DNA: TGTGCCAGCAGCTTGGGGGACAGGGTAGGGTATGGCTACACCTTC
J: TRBJ2-4; V: TRBV30; D: -; size: -; CDR3: CAWSVGMNIQYF; DNA: TGTGCCTGGAGCGTGGGGATGAACATTCAGTACTTC
J: TRBJ2-7; V: TRBV7-2; D: -; size: few; CDR3: CASSLGVRSSYEQYF; DNA: TGTGCCAGCAGCTTAGGAGTTAGGAGCTCCTACGAGCAGTACTTC
J: TRBJ2-5; V: TRBV9; D: TRBD1; size: -; CDR3: CASSPDTGTGQETQYF; DNA: TGTGCCAGCAGCCCAGACACCGGGACAGGGCAGGAGACCCAGTACTTC
J: TRBJ2-3; V: TRBV7-9; D: -; size: -; CDR3: CASILNADVGTQYF; DNA: TGTGCCAGCATTCTAAACGCGGACGTTGGTACGCAGTATTTT
J: TRBJ2-5; V: TRBV5-6; D: TRBD2; size: -; CDR3: CASSLALSGGGETQYF; DNA: TGTGCCAGCAGCTTGGCGTTAAGCGGGGGTGGAGAGACCCAGTACTTC
J: TRBJ2-3; V: TRBV2; D: TRBD1; size: -; CDR3: CASRGDRLSADTQYF; DNA: TGTGCCAGCAGGGGGGACAGGTTATCCGCAGATACGCAGTATTTT
J: TRBJ1-2; V: TRBV28; D: -; size: -; CDR3: CASSLSARPSYGYTF; DNA: TGTGCCAGCAGTTTGTCGGCCAGGCCAAGCTATGGCTACACCTTC
J: TRBJ1-5; V: TRBV7-6; D: -; size: -; CDR3: CASSRGGAGNQPQHF; DNA: TGTGCCAGCAGCCGAGGGGGGGCGGGCAATCAGCCCCAGCATTTT
J: TRBJ1-4; V: TRBV6-5; D: -; size: -; CDR3: CASSYSKEENEKLFF; DNA: TGTGCCAGCAGTTACTCGAAGGAGGAAAATGAAAAACTGTTTTTT
J: TRBJ2-3; V: TRBV5-6; D: -; size: -; CDR3: CASSMGRRATDTQYF; DNA: TGTGCCAGCAGTATGGGACGGCGAGCCACAGATACGCAGTATTTT
J: TRBJ2-1; V: TRBV7-2; D: -; size: -; CDR3: CASSHQKTAYNEQFF; DNA: TGTGCCAGCAGCCACCAAAAGACAGCCTACAATGAGCAGTTCTTC
J: TRBJ1-5; V: TRBV7-9; D: -; size: -; CDR3: CASSLGYSNQPQHF; DNA: TGTGCCAGCAGCTTAGGGTATAGCAATCAGCCCCAGCATTTT
J: TRBJ2-1; V: TRBV5-1; D: -; size: -; CDR3: CASSVRANPYNEQFF; DNA: TGCGCCAGCAGCGTGAGGGCTAACCCCTACAATGAGCAGTTCTTC
J: TRBJ1-3; V: TRBV7-6; D: -; size: -; CDR3: CASSASPGLTGNTIYF; DNA: TGTGCCAGCAGCGCTAGTCCCGGGCTAACTGGAAACACCATATATTTT
J: TRBJ2-2; V: TRBV3-1/TRBV3-2; D: TRBD2; size: -; CDR3: CASSLWRTSGGEYTGELFF; DNA: TGTGCCAGCAGCCTCTGGCGGACTAGCGGGGGGGAGTACACCGGGGAGCTGTTTTTT
J: TRBJ2-7; V: TRBV3-1/TRBV3-2; D: TRBD2; size: -; CDR3: CASSLLTSGFYEQYF; DNA: TGTGCCAGCAGCCTTCTGACTAGCGGGTTCTACGAGCAGTACTTC
J: TRBJ2-7; V: TRBV6-6; D: -; size: once; CDR3: CASTSQVGSSYEQYF; DNA: TGTGCCAGCACCTCACAAGTGGGTAGCTCCTACGAGCAGTACTTC
J: TRBJ2-1; V: TRBV1; D: -; size: -; CDR3: CTSSLGTSVPPLYNEQFF; DNA: TGCACCAGCAGTCTCGGGACTAGCGTCCCGCCCCTCTACAATGAGCAGTTCTTC
J: TRBJ2-7; V: TRBV30; D: -; size: -; CDR3: CAWLRGRPAYEQYF; DNA: TGTGCCTGGTTAAGAGGCAGGCCCGCCTACGAGCAGTACTTC
J: TRBJ2-3; V: TRBV30; D: -; size: once; CDR3: CAWSHPGPGQYF; DNA: TGTGCCTGGAGTCACCCCGGCCCCGGGCAGTATTTT
J: TRBJ1-1; V: TRBV9; D: -; size: -; CDR3: CASSVGEYTEAFF; DNA: TGTGCCAGCAGCGTAGGGGAGTACACTGAAGCTTTCTTT
J: TRBJ2-4; V: TRBV5-5; D: TRBD1; size: -; CDR3: CASSLGGTGVENIQYF; DNA: TGTGCCAGCAGCTTGGGAGGGACAGGGGTAGAAAACATTCAGTACTTC
J: TRBJ1-4; V: TRBV19; D: -; size: -; CDR3: CASSGYGRSNEKLFF; DNA: TGTGCCAGTAGTGGCTACGGACGGAGCAATGAAAAACTGTTTTTT
J: TRBJ2-1; V: TRBV7-9; D: TRBD2; size: -; CDR3: CASSFGLAGGHNEQFF; DNA: TGTGCCAGCAGCTTCGGACTAGCGGGAGGTCACAATGAGCAGTTCTTC
J: TRBJ2-1; V: TRBV18; D: -; size: -; CDR3: CASSPAKSSYNEQFF; DNA: TGTGCCAGCTCACCCGCGAAGAGCTCCTACAATGAGCAGTTCTTC
J: TRBJ2-1; V: TRBV6-5; D: -; size: -; CDR3: CASSYEGYEQFF; DNA: TGTGCCAGCAGTTACGAGGGGTATGAGCAGTTCTTC
J: TRBJ1-5; V: TRBV18; D: TRBD1; size: -; CDR3: CASSPWGGTEDQPQHF; DNA: TGTGCCAGCTCACCGTGGGGGGGGACAGAAGATCAGCCCCAGCATTTT
J: TRBJ2-5; V: TRBV6-7; D: TRBD2; size: -; CDR3: CASSYSGGRAQETQYF; DNA: TGTGCCAGCAGTTACTCTGGCGGGAGGGCCCAGGAGACCCAGTACTTC
J: TRBJ1-2; V: TRBV3-1/TRBV3-2; D: -; size: -; CDR3: CASSQDTSGWEGYTF; DNA: TGTGCCAGCAGCCAAGATACGAGCGGGTGGGAAGGCTACACCTTC
J: TRBJ2-2; V: TRBV7-6; D: -; size: -; CDR3: CASSLDRGIDTGELFF; DNA: TGTGCCAGCAGCTTAGATCGCGGGATTGACACCGGGGAGCTGTTTTTT
J: TRBJ1-6; V: TRBV5-8; D: -; size: -; CDR3: CASSLLRSPLHF; DNA: TGTGCCAGCAGCTTGCTCCGTTCACCCCTCCACTTT
J: TRBJ1-1; V: TRBV28; D: -; size: -; CDR3: CASSRYSTARISEAFF; DNA: TGTGCCAGCAGCCGATACTCGACAGCCCGGATAAGTGAAGCTTTCTTT
J: TRBJ1-2; V: TRBV4-2; D: -; size: -; CDR3: CASSQDRTDRNYGYTF; DNA: TGTGCCAGCAGCCAAGACCGGACCGACAGAAACTATGGCTACACCTTC
J: TRBJ2-1; V: TRBV10-3; D: TRBD2; size: once; CDR3: CAISGWGGDFNEQFF; DNA: TGTGCCATCAGTGGCTGGGGGGGGGATTTCAATGAGCAGTTCTTC
J: TRBJ2-6; V: TRBV19; D: TRBD1; size: -; CDR3: CASSIKGAATSNVLTF; DNA: TGTGCCAGTAGTATCAAGGGGGCGGCTACCTCCAACGTCCTGACTTTC